These T cell receptor beta chains were read from a single sample in a study of blood T cell repertoires in COVID-19. TCRdb keeps only in-frame clones here, not all; method: immunoSEQ multiplex PCR. The sample includes around 100,000 clones, 84% of them seen just once. Input material: peripheral blood. Receptors were obtained from a human donor in a cohort sampled during active or convalescent COVID-19. CDR3s include the opening cysteine and the closing phenylalanine or tryptophan. Each record gives: J gene, clone size, D gene, V gene, CDR3 protein, CDR3 DNA. D genes are given only for firm matches. Part of the rows lack a size; the others show once, few, many or a class for expanded clones.

TRBJ1-1 few NA TRBV7-3 CASSLLGGNTEAFF TGTGCCAGCAGCTTACTCGGGGGGAACACTGAAGCTTTCTTT
TRBJ1-4 NA TRBD1 TRBV9 CASSAQGAREKLFF TGTGCCAGCAGCGCCCAGGGGGCGCGTGAAAAACTGTTTTTT
TRBJ2-1 few NA TRBV15 CATSWGQEQFF TGTGCCACCAGCTGGGGGCAGGAGCAGTTCTTC
TRBJ1-1 NA NA TRBV19 CASSPRRLGPNTEAFF TGTGCCAGTAGTCCCCGCCGATTGGGGCCGAACACTGAAGCTTTCTTT
TRBJ2-3 once TRBD2 TRBV7-2 CASSLAALTSGQGDTQYF TGTGCCAGCAGCTTGGCGGCCCTGACTAGCGGTCAGGGAGATACGCAGTATTTT
TRBJ1-6 NA TRBD1 TRBV28 CASSFIQGWGYNSPLHF TGTGCCAGCAGTTTTATACAGGGGTGGGGTTATAATTCACCCCTCCACTTT
TRBJ1-6 NA NA TRBV14 CASSPASSYNSPLHF TGTGCCAGCAGCCCGGCTAGCTCCTATAATTCACCCCTCCACTTT
TRBJ2-5 NA TRBD2 TRBV3-1/TRBV3-2 CASSHHPQGGLETQYF TGTGCCAGCAGCCATCACCCTCAGGGAGGGTTAGAGACCCAGTACTTC
TRBJ1-1 NA NA TRBV7-9 CASSPEGHSGFF TGTGCCAGCAGCCCTGAGGGACATTCTGGTTTCTTT
TRBJ1-6 NA NA TRBV19 CASSTYGGGGKSSYNSPLHF TGTGCCAGTAGTACTTACGGAGGGGGGGGGAAGAGCTCCTATAATTCACCCCTCCACTTT
TRBJ1-1 NA TRBD1 TRBV5-1 CASSSQGGTEAFF TGCGCCAGCAGCTCCCAGGGGGGTACTGAAGCTTTCTTT
TRBJ1-1 NA NA TRBV19 CASSTTATGTEAFF TGTGCCAGTAGTACGACGGCGACTGGGACTGAAGCTTTCTTT
TRBJ1-2 NA TRBD1 TRBV6-5 CASTLTGGIRGGYTF TGTGCCAGCACGCTTACAGGGGGCATAAGGGGAGGCTACACCTTC